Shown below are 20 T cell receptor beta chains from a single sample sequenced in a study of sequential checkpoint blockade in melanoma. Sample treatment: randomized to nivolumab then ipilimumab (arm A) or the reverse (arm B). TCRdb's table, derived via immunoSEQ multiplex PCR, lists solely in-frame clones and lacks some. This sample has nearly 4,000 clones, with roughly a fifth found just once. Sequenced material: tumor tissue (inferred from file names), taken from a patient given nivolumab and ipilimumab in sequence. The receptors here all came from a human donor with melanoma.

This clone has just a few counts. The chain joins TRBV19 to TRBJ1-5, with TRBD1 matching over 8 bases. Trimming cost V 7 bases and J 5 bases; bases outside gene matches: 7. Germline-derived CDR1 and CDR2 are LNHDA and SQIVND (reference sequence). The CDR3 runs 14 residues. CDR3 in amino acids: CASTGQGRDQPQHF. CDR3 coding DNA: TGTGCCAGTACCGGACAGGGAAGGGATCAGCCCCAGCATTTT.

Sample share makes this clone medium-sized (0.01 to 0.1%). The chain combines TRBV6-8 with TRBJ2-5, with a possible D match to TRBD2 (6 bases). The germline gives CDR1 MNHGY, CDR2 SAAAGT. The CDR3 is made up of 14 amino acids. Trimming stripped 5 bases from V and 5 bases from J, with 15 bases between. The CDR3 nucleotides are TGTGCCAGCAGTGCGGCGGGATCTGGGGAGACCCAGTACTTC. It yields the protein CASSAAGSGETQYF.

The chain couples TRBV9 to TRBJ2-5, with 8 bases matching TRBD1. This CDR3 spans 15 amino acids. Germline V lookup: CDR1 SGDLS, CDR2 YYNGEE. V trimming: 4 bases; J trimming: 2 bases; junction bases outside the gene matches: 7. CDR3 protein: CASSLTGARQETQYF. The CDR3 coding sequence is TGTGCCAGCAGCTTGACAGGGGCGAGGCAAGAGACCCAGTACTTC.

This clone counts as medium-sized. This CDR3 is CASSPGTGINEQFF. DNA of the CDR3: TGTGCCAGCAGTCCCGGGACAGGGATCAATGAGCAGTTCTTC. The rearrangement joins TRBV6-8 to TRBJ2-1, with TRBD1 matching over 9 bases. In germline, CDR1 is MNHGY, CDR2 SAAAGT. CDR3 length: 14 residues. V lost 5 bases and J lost 6; bases outside the gene matches: 5.

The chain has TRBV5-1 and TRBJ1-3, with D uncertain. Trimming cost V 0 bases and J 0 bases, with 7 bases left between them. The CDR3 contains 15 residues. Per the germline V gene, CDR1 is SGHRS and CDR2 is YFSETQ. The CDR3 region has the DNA TGCGCCAGCAGCTTGGTGTCAGCCTCTGGAAACACCATATATTTT. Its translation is CASSLVSASGNTIYF.

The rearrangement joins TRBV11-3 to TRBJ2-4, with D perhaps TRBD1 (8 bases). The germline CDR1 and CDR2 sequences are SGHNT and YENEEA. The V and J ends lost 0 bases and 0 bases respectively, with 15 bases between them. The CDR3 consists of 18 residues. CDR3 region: CASSLDRGLAVAKNIQYF. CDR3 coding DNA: TGTGCCAGCAGCTTAGACAGGGGGCTAGCGGTAGCCAAAAACATTCAGTACTTC.

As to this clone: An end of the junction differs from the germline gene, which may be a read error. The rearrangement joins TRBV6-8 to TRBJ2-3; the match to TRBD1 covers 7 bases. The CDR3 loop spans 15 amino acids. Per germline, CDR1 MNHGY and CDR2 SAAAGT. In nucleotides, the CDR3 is TGTGCCAGCAGTTACTCGAGGGTCCCGGTCAGGGGGAAAAATTTT. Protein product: CASSYSRVPVRGKNF.

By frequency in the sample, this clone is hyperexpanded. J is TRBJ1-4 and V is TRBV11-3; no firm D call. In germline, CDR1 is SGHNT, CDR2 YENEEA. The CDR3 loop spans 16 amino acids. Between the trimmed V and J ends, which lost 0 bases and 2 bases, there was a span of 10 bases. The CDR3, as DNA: TGTGCCAGCAGCTTAGAGGGCTGGAGGACTAATGAAAAACTGTTTTTT. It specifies CASSLEGWRTNEKLFF.

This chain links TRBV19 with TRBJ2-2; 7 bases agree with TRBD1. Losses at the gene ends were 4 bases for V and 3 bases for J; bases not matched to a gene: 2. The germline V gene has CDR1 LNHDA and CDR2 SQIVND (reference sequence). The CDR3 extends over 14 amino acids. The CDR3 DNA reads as TGTGCCAGTAGTAACAGGGGTGACACCGGGGAGCTGTTTTTT. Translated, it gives CASSNRGDTGELFF.

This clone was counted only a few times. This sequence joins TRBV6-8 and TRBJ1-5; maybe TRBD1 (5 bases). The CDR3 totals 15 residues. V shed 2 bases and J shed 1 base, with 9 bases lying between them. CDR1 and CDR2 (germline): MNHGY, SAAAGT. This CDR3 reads CASSYGGGSNQPQHF. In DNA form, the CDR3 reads TGTGCCAGCAGTTACGGTGGGGGGAGCAATCAGCCCCAGCATTTT.

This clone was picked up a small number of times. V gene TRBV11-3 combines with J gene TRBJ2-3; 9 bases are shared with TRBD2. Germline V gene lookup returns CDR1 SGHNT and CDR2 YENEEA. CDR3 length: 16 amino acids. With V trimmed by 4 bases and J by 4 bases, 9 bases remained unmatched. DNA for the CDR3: TGTGCCAGCAGCTCCCCCGCGGGGGGGCCCTCAGATACGCAGTATTTT. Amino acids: CASSSPAGGPSDTQYF.

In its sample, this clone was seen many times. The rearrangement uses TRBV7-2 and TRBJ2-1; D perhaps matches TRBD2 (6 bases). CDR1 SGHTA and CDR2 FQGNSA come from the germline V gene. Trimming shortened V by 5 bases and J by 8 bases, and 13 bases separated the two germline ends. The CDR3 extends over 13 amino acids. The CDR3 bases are TGTGCCAGCAGCGGGGGGATTCGACATGAGCAGTTCTTC. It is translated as CASSGGIRHEQFF. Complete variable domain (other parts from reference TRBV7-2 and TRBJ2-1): GAGVSQSPSNKVTEKGKDVELRCDPISGHTALYWYRQSLGQGLEFLIYFQGNSAPDKSGLPSDRFSAERTGGSVSTLTIQRTQQEDSAVYLCASSGGIRHEQFFGPGTRLTVL.

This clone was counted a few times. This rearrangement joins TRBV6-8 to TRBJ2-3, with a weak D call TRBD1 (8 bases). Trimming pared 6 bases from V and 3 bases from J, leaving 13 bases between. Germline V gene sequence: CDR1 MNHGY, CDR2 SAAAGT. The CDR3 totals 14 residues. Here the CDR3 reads CASSLQGGTDTQYF. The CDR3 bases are TGTGCCAGCAGCCTACAGGGGGGGACAGATACGCAGTATTTT.

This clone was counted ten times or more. In DNA form, the CDR3 reads TGTGCCAGCAGCGTAGCTACAGGGGGCTACCAAGAGACCCAGTACTTC. This codes for CASSVATGGYQETQYF. The rearrangement uses TRBV9 and TRBJ2-5, with TRBD1 matching over 9 bases. The CDR3 extends over 16 amino acids. The germline gives CDR1 SGDLS, CDR2 YYNGEE. The trim removed 0 bases at V and 0 bases at J, leaving 3 bases unmatched. Full variable domain (outside the CDR3, taken from reference TRBV9 and TRBJ2-5): DSGVTQTPKHLITATGQRVTLRCSPRSGDLSVYWYQQSLDQGLQFLIQYYNGEERAKGNILERFSAQQFPDLHSELNLSSLELGDSALYFCASSVATGGYQETQYFGPGTRLLVL.

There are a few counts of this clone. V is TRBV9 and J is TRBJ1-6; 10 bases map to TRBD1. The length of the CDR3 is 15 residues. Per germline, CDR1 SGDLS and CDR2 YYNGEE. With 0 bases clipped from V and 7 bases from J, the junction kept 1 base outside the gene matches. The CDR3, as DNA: TGTGCCAGCAGCGTAGCGGGACAGGGGAATTCACCCCTCCACTTT. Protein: CASSVAGQGNSPLHF.

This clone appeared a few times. The DNA of the CDR3 is TGTGCCAGCAGTGAGCAGGGGCCATCCTACGAGCAGTACTTC. Translated: CASSEQGPSYEQYF. The chain has TRBV9 and TRBJ2-7, with D tentatively TRBD1 (6 bases). Germline V gene data show CDR1 as SGDLS and CDR2 as YYNGEE. The CDR3 has 14 amino acids. Trimming stripped 5 bases from V and 1 base from J, with 13 bases between.

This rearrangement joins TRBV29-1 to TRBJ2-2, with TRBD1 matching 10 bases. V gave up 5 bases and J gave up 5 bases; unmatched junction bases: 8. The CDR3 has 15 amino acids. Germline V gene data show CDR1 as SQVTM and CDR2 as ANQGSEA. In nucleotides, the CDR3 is TGCAGCGTTTCCCGGACAGGGGGTATGACCGGGGAGCTGTTTTTT. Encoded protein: CSVSRTGGMTGELFF.

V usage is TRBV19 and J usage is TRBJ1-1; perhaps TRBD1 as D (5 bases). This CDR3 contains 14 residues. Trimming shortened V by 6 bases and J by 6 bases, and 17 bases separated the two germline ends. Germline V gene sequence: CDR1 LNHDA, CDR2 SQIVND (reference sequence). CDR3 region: CASSTRAGSPEAFF. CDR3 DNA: TGTGCCAGTAGCACCCGGGCAGGGTCCCCTGAAGCTTTCTTT.

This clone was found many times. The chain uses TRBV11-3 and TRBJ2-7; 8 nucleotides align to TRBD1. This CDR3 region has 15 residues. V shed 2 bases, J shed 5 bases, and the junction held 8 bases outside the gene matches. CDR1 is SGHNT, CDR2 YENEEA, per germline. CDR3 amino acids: CASSLSRTGSHEQYF. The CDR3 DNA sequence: TGTGCCAGCAGCTTAAGTAGGACAGGGAGCCACGAGCAGTACTTC.

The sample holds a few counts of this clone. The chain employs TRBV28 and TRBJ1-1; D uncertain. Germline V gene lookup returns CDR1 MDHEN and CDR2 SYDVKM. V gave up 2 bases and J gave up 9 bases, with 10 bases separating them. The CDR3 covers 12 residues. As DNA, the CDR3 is TGTGCCAGCAGTTTAGAGTTACCCAAAGCTTTCTTT. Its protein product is CASSLELPKAFF. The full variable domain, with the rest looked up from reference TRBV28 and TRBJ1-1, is DVKVTQSSRYLVKRTGEKVFLECVQDMDHENMFWYRQDPGLGLRLIYFSYDVKMKEKGDIPEGYSVSREKKERFSLILESASTNQTSMYLCASSLELPKAFFGQGTRLTVV.